The 8 T cell receptor beta chains listed next were all sequenced from one sample in a study of cytomegalovirus exposure and HLA in healthy donors. The PCR used 60 Vbeta and 13 Jbeta primers. Here immunoSEQ multiplex PCR was the method, and the copy in TCRdb shows in-frame clones only, minus some. Counted here are about 100,000 clones, 76% occurring once; the ten biggest clones make up 2% to 3%. Sequenced material: PBMCs. The receptors shown here come from a man aged 18 to 29 in good health and CMV-seronegative.

This clone was counted once. The same CDR3 is also encoded by other DNA sequences in this sample. In DNA, the CDR3 is TGTGCCAGTAGTATCTCCAGGGACTACGAGCAGTACTTC. Protein product: CASSISRDYEQYF. The chain uses TRBV19 and TRBJ2-7; tentatively, D is TRBD1 (5 bases). This CDR3 has 13 amino acids. The V gene lost 3 bases and the J gene lost 3 bases, with 9 bases spanning the gap. Per germline, CDR1 LNHDA and CDR2 SQIVND (reference sequence). The full variable domain, rest sourced from reference TRBV19 and TRBJ2-7, is DGGITQSPKYLFRKEGQNVTLSCEQNLNHDAMYWYRQDPGQGLRLIYYSQIVNDFQKGDIAEGYSVSREKKESFPLTVTSAQKNPTAFYLCASSISRDYEQYFGPGTRLTVT.

V is TRBV6-5 and J is TRBJ2-7; D possibly corresponds to TRBD2 (6 bases). Trimming shortened V by 4 bases and J by 4 bases, and 8 bases separated the two germline ends. In germline, CDR1 is MNHEY, CDR2 SVGAGI. This CDR3 is 12 amino acids long. The CDR3 coding sequence is TGTGCCAGCAGTTTGGGGAGGTACGAGCAGTACTTC. Translation: CASSLGRYEQYF.

This clone was observed once. V is TRBV28 and J is TRBJ1-5; tentative D call: TRBD1 (5 bases). The V end was cut by 6 bases, the J end by 7 bases, with 19 bases between. This CDR3 contains 15 residues. CDR1 MDHEN and CDR2 SYDVKM come from the germline V gene. CDR3 loop: CASRFEGEGWQPQHF. The CDR3 DNA sequence: TGTGCCAGCAGGTTCGAAGGGGAAGGTTGGCAGCCCCAGCATTTT.

The rearrangement links TRBV28 to TRBJ2-3, with 7 bases that match TRBD1. Germline V CDR1 and CDR2: MDHEN, SYDVKM. The CDR3 runs 15 residues. J was trimmed by 1 base and V by 3 bases; bases with no gene match: 4. Written as DNA, the CDR3 is TGTGCCAGCAGTTTGGGGGACAGTCGCACAGATACGCAGTATTTT. It codes for CASSLGDSRTDTQYF.

The chain joins TRBV19 to TRBJ1-1, with unresolved D. CDR1 and CDR2 (germline): LNHDA, SQIVND (reference sequence). This CDR3 spans 14 amino acids. Trimming pared 6 bases from V and 4 bases from J, leaving 15 bases between. CDR3 region: CASRTGARGTEAFF. CDR3 sequence (DNA): TGTGCCAGTAGGACCGGAGCCCGCGGCACTGAAGCTTTCTTT. The full variable domain, completed using reference TRBV19 and TRBJ1-1, is DGGITQSPKYLFRKEGQNVTLSCEQNLNHDAMYWYRQDPGQGLRLIYYSQIVNDFQKGDIAEGYSVSREKKESFPLTVTSAQKNPTAFYLCASRTGARGTEAFFGQGTRLTVV.

This chain links TRBV7-9 with TRBJ2-1; TRBD2 agrees at 11 bases. The J segment lost 6 bases and the V segment lost 6 bases, leaving 7 bases of the junction unmatched. The CDR3 loop spans 15 amino acids. Germline loops: CDR1 SEHNR, CDR2 FQNEAQ (reference sequence). The DNA for the CDR3 is TGTGCCAGCAGGGGCCCTAGCGGGGGGTTCAATGAGCAGTTCTTC. Its protein is CASRGPSGGFNEQFF. Variable domain in full (rest from reference TRBV7-9 and TRBJ2-1): DTGVSQNPRHKITKRGQNVTFRCDPISEHNRLYWYRQTLGQGPEFLTYFQNEAQLEKSRLLSDRFSAERPKGSFSTLEIQRTEQGDSAMYLCASRGPSGGFNEQFFGPGTRLTVL.

The chain has TRBV5-1 and TRBJ2-1; D is unresolved. V was trimmed by 1 base and J by 10 bases, leaving 9 bases between them. In germline, CDR1 is SGHRS, CDR2 YFSETQ. This CDR3 contains 12 residues. CDR3 DNA sequence: TGCGCCAGCAGCTTGTTGCGTCACGAGCAGTTCTTC. It encodes CASSLLRHEQFF.

This clone was observed a few times. This chain links TRBV5-8 with TRBJ1-1; D is unresolved. The V end was cut by 0 bases, the J end by 2 bases, with 11 bases between. Per the germline V gene, CDR1 is SGHTS and CDR2 is YDEGEE. The CDR3 is 15 residues long. The CDR3 nucleotides are TGTGCCAGCAGCTTGGGGGCGAACCCTAACACTGAAGCTTTCTTT. Protein: CASSLGANPNTEAFF.